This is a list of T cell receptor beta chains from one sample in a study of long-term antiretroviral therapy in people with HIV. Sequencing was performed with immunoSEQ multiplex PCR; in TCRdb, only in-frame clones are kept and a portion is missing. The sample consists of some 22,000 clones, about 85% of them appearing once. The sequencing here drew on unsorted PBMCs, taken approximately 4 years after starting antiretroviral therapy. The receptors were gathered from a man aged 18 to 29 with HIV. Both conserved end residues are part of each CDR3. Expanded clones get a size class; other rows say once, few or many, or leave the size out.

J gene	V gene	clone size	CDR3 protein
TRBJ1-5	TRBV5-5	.	CASSLQGASNQPQHF
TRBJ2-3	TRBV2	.	CASGRDRTSTDTQYF
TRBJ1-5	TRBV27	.	CASSPGRGNNQPQHF
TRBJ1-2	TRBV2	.	CASSVGQGNGYTF
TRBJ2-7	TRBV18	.	CASSRTGGNEQYF
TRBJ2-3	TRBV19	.	CASSIGDTQYF
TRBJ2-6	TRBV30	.	CAWSVKPLLHSGANVLTF
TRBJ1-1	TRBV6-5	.	CASSFTGRRMNTEAFF
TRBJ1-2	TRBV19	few	CASVSGQNYGYTF
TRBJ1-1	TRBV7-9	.	CASSSQGPAEAFF
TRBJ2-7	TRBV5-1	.	CASSLAPRDSYEQYF
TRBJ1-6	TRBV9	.	CASSEGQGVSPLHF
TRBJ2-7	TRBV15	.	CATGRLAGRNEQYF
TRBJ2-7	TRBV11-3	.	CASSSGLAGLYEQYF
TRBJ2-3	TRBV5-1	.	CASAEQGDTQYF
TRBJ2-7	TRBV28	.	CASSPPYYEQYF
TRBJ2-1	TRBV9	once	CASSTTGRSYNEQFF
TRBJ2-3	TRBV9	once	CASSVDHALRDTQYF
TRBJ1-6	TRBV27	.	CASSRGPPNSPLHF
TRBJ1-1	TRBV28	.	CASSRRHYTEAFF
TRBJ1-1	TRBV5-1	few	CASSLFSVGGAAFF
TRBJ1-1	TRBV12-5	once	CASGLVENTEAFF
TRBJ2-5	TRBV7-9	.	CASSAPAGGQTQYF
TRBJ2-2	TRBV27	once	CASSLLGYTGELFF
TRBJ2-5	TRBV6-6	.	CASSYTSPAQETQYF
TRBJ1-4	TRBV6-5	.	CASSYSAVFNEKLFF
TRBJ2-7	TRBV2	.	CASSRTQGFAYEQYF
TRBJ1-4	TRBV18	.	CASSPGLNEKLFF
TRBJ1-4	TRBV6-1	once	CASSELSNEKLFF
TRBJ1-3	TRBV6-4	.	CASGENYVSGNTIYF
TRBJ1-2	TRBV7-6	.	CASSLQGTHYGYTF
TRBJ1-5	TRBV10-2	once	CASSESRKGGQPQHF
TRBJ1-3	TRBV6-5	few	CASSYSRAVGNTIYF
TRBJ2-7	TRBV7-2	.	CASSLGGGPQGGYEQYF
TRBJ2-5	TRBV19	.	CARQGLQETQYF
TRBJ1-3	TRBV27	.	CASRRMSSGNTIYF
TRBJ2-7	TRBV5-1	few	CASGGTGSSSYEQYF
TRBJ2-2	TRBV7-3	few	CASSSRTGVNTGELFF
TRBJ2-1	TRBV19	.	CASSIPSGGVREQFF
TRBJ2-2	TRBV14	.	CASSRRSGGPTGELFF
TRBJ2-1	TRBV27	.	CASSLYPLGSDEQFF
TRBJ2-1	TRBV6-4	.	CASSNSTSGGVEQFF
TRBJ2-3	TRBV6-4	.	CASSVPGSTDTQYF
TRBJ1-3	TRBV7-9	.	CASSLAGYSGNTIYF
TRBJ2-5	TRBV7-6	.	CASSLGTSGEETQYF
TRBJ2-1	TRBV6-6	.	CASSYSSNEQFF
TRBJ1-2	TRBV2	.	CASSPRAATNYGYTF
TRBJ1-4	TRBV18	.	CASSVDRGLNEKLFF
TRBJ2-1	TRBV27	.	CASSSSSTGEYEQFF
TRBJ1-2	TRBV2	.	CASIGGGPTGYTF
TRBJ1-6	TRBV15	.	CATSRDPTGVTPLHF
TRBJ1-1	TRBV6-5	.	CASSYSGRGRTEAFF